Below are 16 T cell receptor beta chains sequenced from a single sample in a study of blood T cell repertoires in COVID-19. Data came from immunoSEQ multiplex PCR; TCRdb stores just in-frame clones and leaves some out. The sample holds about 140,000 clones, roughly 88% seen once. Sequencing was carried out using PBMCs or T cells enriched from blood (not recorded which). The receptors originated from a man between 65 and 85 years old who had been exposed to COVID-19.

The chain recombines TRBV6-5 with TRBJ1-2; no reliable D call. The germline gives CDR1 MNHEY, CDR2 SVGAGI. Trimming pared 6 bases from V and 7 bases from J, leaving 21 bases between. The CDR3 loop spans 15 amino acids. The CDR3 coding sequence is TGTGCCAGCAGCCACGTCGCGGGAGGGTCGGGTGGCTACACCTTC. Translating gives CASSHVAGGSGGYTF.

The J gene is TRBJ1-2, the V gene TRBV29-1; D uncertain. V was trimmed by 6 bases and J by 3 bases, leaving 11 bases between them. The CDR3 has 12 residues. Germline V gene data show CDR1 as SQVTM and CDR2 as ANQGSEA. Here the CDR3 DNA reads TGCAGCGTCCCGTCGGGGTACTATGGCTACACCTTC. It translates to CSVPSGYYGYTF.

The gene calls are TRBV10-2 and TRBJ2-7; 7 nucleotides match TRBD2. CDR1 WSHSY and CDR2 SAAADI come from the germline V gene. CDR3 length equals 18 residues. J lost 2 bases, V lost 2 bases, and 15 bases had no gene match. The CDR3 region has the DNA TGCGCCAGCAGTGAGATGGACACCCCCTTGGGGGGGACCTACGAGCAGTACTTC. Protein product: CASSEMDTPLGGTYEQYF.

This chain links TRBV19 with TRBJ2-3; D perhaps matches TRBD2 (5 bases). The CDR3 is 13 amino acids. Germline CDR1 is LNHDA and CDR2 is SQIVND (reference sequence). Trimming took 6 bases from V and 4 from J, leaving 11 bases between them. The CDR3 DNA is TGTGCCAGTAGCATCCTCGGGGCAGATACGCAGTATTTT. Translated, it gives CASSILGADTQYF.

V is TRBV4-3 and J is TRBJ2-1; D may be TRBD2 (5 bases). The CDR3 has 12 residues. Trimming shortened V by 1 base and J by 12 bases, and 10 bases separated the two germline ends. The germline V gene encodes CDR1 LGHNA and CDR2 YSLEER. This chain's CDR3 is CASSQAPGSQFF. DNA for the CDR3: TGCGCCAGCAGCCAAGCCCCGGGGTCGCAGTTCTTC.

The gene calls are TRBV24-1 and TRBJ2-1; 9 nucleotides align to TRBD2. There are 15 residues in the CDR3. From germline, CDR1 is KGHDR and CDR2 SFDVKD. With 0 bases clipped from V and 15 bases from J, the junction kept 11 bases outside the gene matches. This CDR3 is CATSDLGGRATPVFF. In nucleotides, the CDR3 is TGTGCCACCAGTGATTTGGGCGGGAGGGCTACCCCGGTGTTCTTC.

CDR3 amino acids: CASSVTDRSQETQYF. Written as DNA, the CDR3 is TGTGCCAGCAGCGTGACGGACAGGTCCCAAGAGACCCAGTACTTC. This chain joins TRBV21-1 and TRBJ2-5; no DNA check was done on the table's D call, TRBD1. TRBV21-1 is described as a pseudogene. This CDR3 is 15 amino acids long.

This clone showed up just once. The V gene is TRBV7-2, the J gene TRBJ2-1; 10 positions match TRBD2. CDR3 length: 17 amino acids. CDR1 is SGHTA and CDR2 is FQGNSA in the germline V gene. V lost 3 bases, J lost 4 bases, and 9 bases stayed unmatched. The chain's CDR3 is CASSFGLAAVVYNEQFF. CDR3 in DNA: TGTGCCAGCAGCTTTGGACTAGCGGCTGTTGTATACAATGAGCAGTTCTTC.

The chain combines TRBV3-1 (or the pseudogene TRBV3-2) with TRBJ2-1; TRBD1 might be the D (5 bases). The CDR3 has 12 amino acids. The germline gives CDR1 LGHDT, CDR2 YNNKEL (reference sequence). V dropped 4 bases and J dropped 8 bases, with 9 bases sitting between them. The CDR3 coding sequence is TGTGCCAGCAGCCCTACCAGGGATGAGCAGTTCTTC. Translation gives CASSPTRDEQFF.

The rearrangement joins TRBV7-9 to TRBJ2-1, with TRBD2 matching over 8 bases. Germline V lookup: CDR1 SEHNR, CDR2 FQNEAQ (reference sequence). The V gene end was trimmed by 2 bases and the J gene end by 4 bases; junction bases not matched to a gene: 4. The CDR3 runs 15 residues. The CDR3 reads CASSLSLAGYNEQFF. For the CDR3, the DNA is TGTGCCAGCAGCTTATCGCTAGCGGGTTACAATGAGCAGTTCTTC.

Ten or more counts support this clone. V gene TRBV10-3 combines with J gene TRBJ2-7, with 9 bases identical to TRBD1. The CDR3 spans 16 residues. The germline gives CDR1 ENHRY, CDR2 SYGVKD. Trimming removed 2 bases from V and 0 bases from J; junction bases left unmatched: 5. The CDR3 DNA is TGTGCCATCAGTGAGCCTGGGACAGGGAGCTCCTACGAGCAGTACTTC. Protein product: CAISEPGTGSSYEQYF.

The V gene is TRBV5-1, the J gene TRBJ2-1, with 12 bases aligning to TRBD2. The CDR3 covers 15 residues. Germline lookup yields CDR1 SGHRS and CDR2 YFSETQ. With V trimmed by 0 bases and J by 10 bases, 5 bases remained unmatched. Here the CDR3 DNA reads TGCGCCAGCAGCTTGGCCCTAGCGGGAGGGGAGGAGCAGTTCTTC. This translates into CASSLALAGGEEQFF.

This sequence joins TRBV19 and TRBJ1-6, with TRBD1 as a possible D gene (6 bases). CDR1 is LNHDA and CDR2 is SQIVND in the germline V gene (reference sequence). There are 19 residues in the CDR3. V lost 0 bases and J 2 bases, leaving 17 bases between the germline ends. CDR3 amino acids: CASSIESGRGWTYNSPLHF. The CDR3 DNA sequence: TGTGCCAGTAGTATAGAGTCTGGCAGGGGTTGGACCTATAATTCACCCCTCCACTTT.

This chain links TRBV5-6 with TRBJ2-5, with 7 bases lining up with TRBD2. Per germline, CDR1 SGHDT and CDR2 YYEEEE. V was clipped by 4 bases and J by 1 base; unmatched bases: 4. The CDR3 consists of 14 residues. The CDR3 spells CASSPVAGQETQYF. The CDR3 DNA is TGTGCCAGCAGCCCAGTAGCGGGCCAAGAGACCCAGTACTTC. The variable domain in full, with the rest retrieved from reference TRBV5-6 and TRBJ2-5, is DAGVTQSPTHLIKTRGQQVTLRCSPKSGHDTVSWYQQALGQGPQFIFQYYEEEERQRGNFPDRFSGHQFPNYSSELNVNALLLGDSALYLCASSPVAGQETQYFGPGTRLLVL.

On this clone itself: Distinct nucleotide sequences in the sample also encode this CDR3. The chain is built from TRBV18 and TRBJ1-1; 8 bases map to TRBD1. Germline assignment: CDR1 KGHSH and CDR2 LQKENI. V trimming: 2 bases; J trimming: 1 base; junction bases outside the gene matches: 0. The CDR3 runs 14 residues. CDR3 residues: CASSPGTGNTEAFF. As DNA, the CDR3 is TGTGCCAGCTCACCAGGGACAGGGAACACTGAAGCTTTCTTT.

A single count supports this clone. This chain joins TRBV29-1 and TRBJ2-3; 10 positions match TRBD1. CDR1 SQVTM and CDR2 ANQGSEA come from the germline V gene. The junction had 6 bases not matched to a gene; V was cut back by 7 bases and J by 2 bases. This CDR3 spans 14 amino acids. The CDR3 loop reads CSAIDRGLTDTQYF. CDR3 nucleotide sequence: TGCAGCGCCATCGACAGGGGGCTCACAGATACGCAGTATTTT.